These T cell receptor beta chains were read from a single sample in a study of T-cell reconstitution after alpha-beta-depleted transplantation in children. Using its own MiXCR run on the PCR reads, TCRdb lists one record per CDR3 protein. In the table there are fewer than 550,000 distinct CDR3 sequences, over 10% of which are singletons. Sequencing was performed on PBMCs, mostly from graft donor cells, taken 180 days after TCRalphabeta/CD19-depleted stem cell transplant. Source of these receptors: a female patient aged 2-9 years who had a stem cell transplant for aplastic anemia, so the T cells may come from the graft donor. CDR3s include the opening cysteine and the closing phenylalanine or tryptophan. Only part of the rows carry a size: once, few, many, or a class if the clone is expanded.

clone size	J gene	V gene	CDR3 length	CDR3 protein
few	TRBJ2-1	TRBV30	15	CAWRAGGAAYNEQFF
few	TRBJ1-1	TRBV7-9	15	CASTEGTTKGTEAFF
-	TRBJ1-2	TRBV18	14	CASSRTGGLYGYTF
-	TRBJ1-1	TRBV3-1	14	CASSQGHSNTEAFF
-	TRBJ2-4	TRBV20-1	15	CSARVGGRAKNIQYF
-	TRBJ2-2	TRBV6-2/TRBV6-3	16	CASSYPGQSNTGELFF
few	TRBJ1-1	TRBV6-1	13	CASKLTANTEAFF
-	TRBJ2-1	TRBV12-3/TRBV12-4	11	CASRAGIGEFF
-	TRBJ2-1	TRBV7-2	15	CASSLATYSYNEQFF
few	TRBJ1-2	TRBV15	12	CATSSGRGGYTF
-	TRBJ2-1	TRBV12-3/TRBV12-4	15	CASSGDMLRYNEQFF
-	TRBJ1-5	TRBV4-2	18	CASSPRDRGRYSNQPQHF
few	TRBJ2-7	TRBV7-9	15	CASSPSGTGDYEQYF
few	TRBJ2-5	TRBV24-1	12	CATSERGVSQYF
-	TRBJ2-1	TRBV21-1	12	CASSKVRGGKVF
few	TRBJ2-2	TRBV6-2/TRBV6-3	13	CASRDRDPGELFF
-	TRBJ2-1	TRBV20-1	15	CSARRIAGWSNEQFF
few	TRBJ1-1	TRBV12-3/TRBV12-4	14	CASSLGQGYPEAFF
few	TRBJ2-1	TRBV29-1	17	CSARDTSGAKADNEQFF
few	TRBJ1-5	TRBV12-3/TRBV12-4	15	CATSRLVGSNQPQHF
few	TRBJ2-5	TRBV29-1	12	CSVEAGVETQYF
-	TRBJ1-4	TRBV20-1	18	CSARKLDRDYATNEKLFF
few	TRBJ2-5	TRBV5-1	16	CASSLVVAPKTETQYF
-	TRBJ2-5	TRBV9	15	CASSVAGGHQETQYF
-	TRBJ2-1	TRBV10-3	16	CAISESNRAGGDEQFF
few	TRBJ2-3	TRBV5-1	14	CASSRASGSDTQYF
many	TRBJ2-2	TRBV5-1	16	CASSFPRQGATGELFF
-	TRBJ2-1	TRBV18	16	CASSPGLAGGHPEQFF
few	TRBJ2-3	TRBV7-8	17	CASSHYRDRRPEDTQYF
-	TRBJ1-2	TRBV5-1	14	CASSLAETHYGYTF
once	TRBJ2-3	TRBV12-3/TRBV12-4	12	CASGPGADTQYF
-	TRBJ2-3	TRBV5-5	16	CASSLTGTGVRDTQYF
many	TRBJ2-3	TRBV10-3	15	CAISEGQGPTDTQYF
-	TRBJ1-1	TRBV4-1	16	CASRQTGPTPNTEAFF
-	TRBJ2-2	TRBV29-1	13	CSVEDYVPGELFF
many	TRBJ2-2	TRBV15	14	CATSRELTTGELFF
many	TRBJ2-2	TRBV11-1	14	CASSLAWGTGELFF
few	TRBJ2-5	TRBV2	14	CASSETGGLETQYF
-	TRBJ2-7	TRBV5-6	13	CASSLASGYEQYF
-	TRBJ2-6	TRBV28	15	CASSTGQRSANVLTF